This TCR beta chain is from a study of CD8+CD57+ T cells in acquired aplastic anemia. At the level of the study: Healthy donors had, on average, approximately 11 million reads for their CD4+ cells.

The TCR beta profiling, which covered VDJ combination and CDR3 sequence, was carried out using genomic DNA as the template. TCRdb reanalysed the reads using MiXCR and keeps one entry per CDR3 protein. The sample includes 150,000 to 200,000 distinct CDR3 sequences, approximately 44% seen only once; the top ten take 0.8% to 1.1%. This clonotype was counted a single time. The clonotype comes from a human donor in good health. The sample comprised sorted CD4+, CD8+, or CD8+CD57+ T cells (not recorded which) from PBMCs.

The CDR3 spells CASSAGTVASGNTIYF. In nucleotides, the CDR3 is TGTGCCAGCAGCGCCGGGACAGTCGCCTCTGGAAACACCATATATTTT. The V and J genes are TRBV5-5 and TRBJ1-3; the match to TRBD1 covers 7 bases. The ends lost 4 bases at V and 0 bases at J; junction bases unmatched: 7. The germline CDR1 and CDR2 sequences are SGHKS and YYEKEE (reference sequence). The CDR3 runs to 16 residues.